Here is one T cell receptor (beta chain) with its context. Its specificity is not known. The data originate from a study of identifying expanded T cells in peripheral blood. Notes on the study in general: Clone count variance between roughly 2-week samples rose with total template count. About 1.3 clones differed between technical replicates, versus about 17 and 20 over time.

The CDR3 spans 15 residues. The germline V gene encodes CDR1 ENHRY and CDR2 SYGVKD. V lost 6 bases and J lost 4; bases outside the gene matches: 10. The assay was immunoSEQ multiplex PCR, and TCRdb's table has in-frame clones only and misses some. The sample includes tens of thousands of clones, approximately 81% seen only once; the top ten take around 4.5%. Collection occurred without any documented infections or immune events in donors. The chain has TRBV10-3 and TRBJ2-3, with 7 bases fitting TRBD1. This receptor was identified in a person aged 18 to 70 in good health. The sample was blood. This CDR3 is CAISLHEGGADTQYF. In DNA, the CDR3 is TGTGCCATCAGCCTACACGAAGGGGGCGCAGATACGCAGTATTTT.